A single TCR beta chain is shown here with its context. Clones were read by immunoSEQ multiplex PCR, and TCRdb kept only the in-frame ones, dropping some. The sample lists hundreds of thousands of clones, about 79% seen once, with around 9.9% in the top ten. This entry is derived from a study of blood T cell repertoires in COVID-19. The CDR3 covers 14 residues. Germline V gene lookup returns CDR1 GTSNPN and CDR2 SVGIG (reference sequence). V gave up 3 bases and J gave up 5 bases; unmatched junction bases: 7. The chain carries TRBV30 and TRBJ2-1, with TRBD1 matching over 7 bases. The clonotype comes from a woman aged 80 or over with acute or convalescent COVID-19. Sequencing was performed on peripheral blood. CDR3 loop: CAWSLGQTNNEQFF. CDR3 nucleotide sequence: TGTGCCTGGAGCCTGGGACAGACTAACAATGAGCAGTTCTTC.